Shown below are 26 T cell receptor beta chains from a single sample sequenced in a study of CXCR3-negative and CXCR3-positive naive CD8 T cells. The TRB libraries of cDNA were built by UMI-labeled 5' RACE. One entry per CDR3 protein, without DNA, is what TCRdb gives after re-calling the 5' RACE reads. There are under 75,000 distinct CDR3 sequences in the sample, with 0.71% held by the top ten. Whole-study findings and limits: More hydrophobic TRB CDR3s occurred in CXCR3-positive than in CXCR3-negative naive cells.

For these receptors, no antigen is known. Sequenced sample: naive CXCR3+ CD8+ T cells from blood. Documented subset: CD45RO-CCR7+CD27+CD95- naive CD8+ T cells expressing CXCR3 (TNR3+). These receptors originate from a human donor in good health. Some clones in this sample may be carry-over from other donors' samples.

This sequence joins TRBV10-3 and TRBJ1-5. Per the germline V gene, CDR1 is ENHRY and CDR2 is SYGVKD. The CDR3 consists of 16 residues. The CDR3 reads CAISESGSAANQPQHF.

V and J are TRBV4-3 and TRBJ2-3. Germline-derived CDR1 and CDR2 are LGHNA and YSLEER. There are 17 residues in the CDR3. The CDR3 region is CASSQDSRGYFSDTQYF.

The rearrangement uses TRBV29-1 and TRBJ2-1; TCRdb outputs TRBD1, but without DNA this stays unchecked. In germline, CDR1 is SQVTM, CDR2 ANQGSEA. CDR3 length: 13 amino acids. Here the CDR3 reads CSPRGAGAGEQFF.

V gene TRBV6-5 combines with J gene TRBJ2-4. This CDR3 has 14 amino acids. Germline CDR1 is MNHEY and CDR2 is SVGAGI. CDR3 in amino acids: CASSSYSAKNIQYF.

The rearrangement joins TRBV29-1 to TRBJ2-2; TCRdb indicates TRBD1, and absent DNA this call remains unverified. CDR1 and CDR2 from the germline V gene are SQVTM and ANQGSEA. This CDR3 is 14 amino acids long. This chain's CDR3 is CSVEMDINTGELFF.

V usage is TRBV11-2 and J usage is TRBJ1-1. The CDR3 is made up of 11 amino acids. The germline V gene encodes CDR1 SGHAT and CDR2 FQNNGV. The CDR3: CASGGATEAFF.

The CDR3 spells CASSQVGGNYGYTF. V gene TRBV3-1 combines with J gene TRBJ1-2; TCRdb reports TRBD1, a call that lacks DNA to check it against. The CDR3 has 14 amino acids. Germline assignment: CDR1 LGHDT and CDR2 YNNKEL (reference sequence). The variable domain in full, completed from reference TRBV3-1 and TRBJ1-2, reads DTAVSQTPKYLVTQMGNDKSIKCEQNLGHDTMYWYKQDSKKFLKIMFSYNNKELIINETVPNRFSPKSPDKAHLNLHINSLELGDSAVYFCASSQVGGNYGYTFGSGTRLTVV.

The V call is TRBV29-1, the J call TRBJ2-7. Germline V lookup: CDR1 SQVTM, CDR2 ANQGSEA. This CDR3 is built from 12 residues. CDR3 amino acids: CSVVGVSYEQYF.

The chain employs TRBV4-2 and TRBJ1-5. This CDR3 is 13 amino acids long. Germline V lookup: CDR1 LGHNA, CDR2 YNFKEQ. CDR3 region: CASSQDITQPQHF.

This rearrangement joins TRBV4-1 to TRBJ1-1. The germline V gene has CDR1 MGHRA and CDR2 YSYEKL. CDR3 length equals 13 residues. CDR3 loop: CASSSLEWTEAFF.

This rearrangement joins TRBV12-3 or TRBV12-4 to TRBJ2-2; no DNA is available, so the TRBD2 call from TCRdb remains unchecked. CDR3 size: 14 residues. The CDR3 region is CASSFGTSPGELFF.

The CDR3 reads CASSQQGYGTEAFF. The chain links TRBV6-5 to TRBJ1-1; TCRdb indicates TRBD1, and absent DNA this call remains unverified. Germline lookup yields CDR1 MNHEY and CDR2 SVGAGI. CDR3 length: 14 residues.

The chain combines TRBV29-1 with TRBJ2-2; no DNA is available, so the TRBD1 call from TCRdb remains unchecked. CDR1 is SQVTM and CDR2 is ANQGSEA in the germline V gene. This CDR3 contains 17 residues. This CDR3 is CSVEAVNRDRDTGELFF.

The chain couples TRBV12-3 or TRBV12-4 to TRBJ2-7. The CDR3 has 12 amino acids. CDR3: CASSHLTYEQYF.

V usage is TRBV7-3 and J usage is TRBJ2-7; checking the TCRdb D call of TRBD1 is not possible without DNA. The germline V gene encodes CDR1 SGHTA and CDR2 FQGTGA. This CDR3 region has 15 residues. This CDR3 reads CASSPQDRSSYEQYF.

The genes are TRBV12-3 or TRBV12-4 and TRBJ2-3; TCRdb names TRBD1, which stays unverified in the absence of DNA. The CDR3 consists of 15 residues. The CDR3 sequence is CASSPVGAGMDTQYF.

The rearrangement links TRBV7-9 to TRBJ2-5; TCRdb reports TRBD1, a call that lacks DNA to check it against. The germline V gene encodes CDR1 SEHNR and CDR2 FQNEAQ (reference sequence). The CDR3 runs 16 residues. CDR3 residues: CASSFSQGEIQETQYF.

The chain uses TRBV14 and TRBJ2-7. Germline-derived CDR1 and CDR2 are SGHDN and FVKESK. This CDR3 has 12 amino acids. This chain's CDR3 is CASSPNSYEQYF.

The V gene is TRBV5-1, the J gene TRBJ2-1. This CDR3 has 17 amino acids. Germline V CDR1 and CDR2: SGHRS, YFSETQ. The CDR3 is CASSLAIGGSAYNEQFF.

The chain employs TRBV7-9 and TRBJ2-1; as DNA is missing, the TRBD1 call by TCRdb cannot be tested. CDR3 size: 14 residues. Germline V gene sequence: CDR1 SEHNR, CDR2 FQNEAQ (reference sequence). CDR3 loop: CASSSRLDSNEQFF.

The chain employs TRBV13 and TRBJ2-6. CDR3 size: 15 residues. Germline CDR1 PRHDT, CDR2 FYEKMQ (reference sequence). Here the CDR3 reads CASSPSITGANVLTF.

V usage is TRBV20-1 and J usage is TRBJ2-7; TCRdb reports TRBD2, a call that lacks DNA to check it against. This CDR3 is 17 amino acids long. Germline lookup yields CDR1 DFQATT and CDR2 SNEGSKA (reference sequence). This CDR3 is CSARDHPNLAGGLEQYF.

The gene calls are TRBV19 and TRBJ1-1. CDR1 and CDR2 (germline): LNHDA, SQIVND (reference sequence). The CDR3 has 14 amino acids. CDR3 loop: CASSSSPSGTEAFF.

V and J are TRBV12-3 or TRBV12-4 and TRBJ1-5; TCRdb proposes TRBD1, but this gene call is untestable without DNA. CDR3 length: 14 amino acids. CDR3 amino acids: CASSYSGSNQPQHF.

The V gene is TRBV20-1, the J gene TRBJ2-1; TCRdb indicates TRBD2, and absent DNA this call remains unverified. Looked up from germline, CDR1 is DFQATT and CDR2 is SNEGSKA (reference sequence). The CDR3 covers 14 residues. The CDR3 is CSATGRETWYEQFF.

V usage is TRBV7-8 and J usage is TRBJ2-6; the TCRdb D gene call, TRBD1, has no DNA to confirm it. CDR3 length: 18 residues. CDR1 SGHVS and CDR2 FQNEAQ come from the germline V gene. The CDR3 reads CASSLSPGQYSGANVLTF.